The next 9 T cell receptor beta chains were all read from a single sample in a study of cytomegalovirus exposure and HLA in healthy donors. Data came from immunoSEQ multiplex PCR; TCRdb stores just in-frame clones and leaves some out. The repertoire includes about 110,000 clones, approximately 90% of them detected once, and around 1.9% sits in the top ten. The specimen sequenced was PBMCs. The receptor source for this set is a woman between 18 and 30 years old in good health and CMV-seronegative.

This clone was seen a single time. CDR3: CASSYSMGTGVYGYTF. The CDR3 DNA reads TGTGCCAGCAGTTACTCGATGGGGACAGGTGTCTATGGCTACACCTTC. V usage is TRBV6-5 and J usage is TRBJ1-2; 8 bases align to TRBD1. This CDR3 spans 16 amino acids. Germline CDR1 and CDR2: MNHEY and SVGAGI. V lost 0 bases to trimming and J lost 4 bases; unmatched junction nucleotides: 7.

With regard to this clone: Other DNA sequences in this specimen translate into the identical CDR3. The rearrangement links TRBV27 to TRBJ1-2; 7 bases line up with TRBD1. V shed 8 bases, J shed 4 bases, and the junction held 1 base outside the gene matches. The CDR3 contains 11 residues. Germline V gives CDR1 MNHEY, CDR2 SMNVEV (reference sequence). Here the CDR3 DNA reads TGTGCCAGCTCAGGGGGCTATGGCTACACCTTC. This codes for CASSGGYGYTF.

This clone was detected only a few times. V is TRBV6-5 and J is TRBJ2-7, with 11 nucleotides matching TRBD2. Germline V lookup: CDR1 MNHEY, CDR2 SVGAGI. CDR3 length equals 15 residues. J was trimmed by 6 bases and V by 5 bases; bases with no gene match: 9. The DNA for the CDR3 is TGTGCCAGCAGTGTTAGCGGGAGGGGCAGCCTCGAGCAGTACTTC. It encodes CASSVSGRGSLEQYF.

CDR3: CASSEAISGGSEDTF. CDR3 DNA: TGTGCCAGCAGTGAAGCTATATCAGGGGGCAGCGAGGACACCTTC. The chain has TRBV6-1 and TRBJ1-2, with 8 bases aligning to TRBD1. The CDR3 loop spans 15 amino acids. Unmatched junction bases numbered 12, after V lost 0 bases and J lost 12 bases. Germline V gene sequence: CDR1 MNHNS, CDR2 SASEGT.

The chain is built from TRBV15 and TRBJ1-6; D remains unclear. Germline CDR1 LNHNV, CDR2 YYDKDF (reference sequence). CDR3 length: 15 amino acids. Trimming took 5 bases from V and 6 from J, leaving 14 bases between them. CDR3 protein: CATSGGSIGNSPLHF. Written as DNA, the CDR3 is TGTGCCACCAGCGGTGGTTCTATTGGTAATTCACCCCTCCACTTT.

CDR3 amino acids: CASSEGTGSGELFF. The CDR3 bases are TGTGCCAGCAGTGAGGGGACAGGGTCCGGGGAGCTGTTTTTT. J is TRBJ2-2 and V is TRBV6-1; 9 bases map to TRBD1. V lost 3 bases to trimming and J lost 6 bases; unmatched junction nucleotides: 2. The germline gives CDR1 MNHNS, CDR2 SASEGT. This CDR3 comprises 14 residues.

The chain joins TRBV28 to TRBJ1-2; no definite D call. Germline V CDR1 and CDR2: MDHEN, SYDVKM. The CDR3 runs 10 residues. Between the trimmed V and J ends, which lost 2 bases and 13 bases, there was a span of 8 bases. The CDR3 DNA reads as TGTGCCAGCAGTTTAAAACAGCTCACCTTC. This sequence encodes CASSLKQLTF.

This chain uses TRBV9 with TRBJ2-3, with 13 bases fitting TRBD2. Germline CDR1 reads SGDLS; CDR2 reads YYNGEE. The CDR3 is made up of 18 amino acids. Trimming removed 0 bases from V and 0 bases from J; junction bases left unmatched: 4. CDR3 nucleotides: TGTGCCAGCAGCGTAGCGGGACTAGCGGGGAGCAGCACAGATACGCAGTATTTT. It translates to CASSVAGLAGSSTDTQYF. The full variable domain, completed using reference TRBV9 and TRBJ2-3, is DSGVTQTPKHLITATGQRVTLRCSPRSGDLSVYWYQQSLDQGLQFLIQYYNGEERAKGNILERFSAQQFPDLHSELNLSSLELGDSALYFCASSVAGLAGSSTDTQYFGPGTRLTVL.

This chain connects TRBV19 to TRBJ2-1, with 7 bases lining up with TRBD1. There are 16 residues in the CDR3. V gave up 1 base and J gave up 0 bases; unmatched junction bases: 3. Germline V gene lookup returns CDR1 LNHDA and CDR2 SQIVND (reference sequence). The CDR3 DNA sequence: TGTGCCAGTAGTATAGGGGGACAGTTCTCCTACAATGAGCAGTTCTTC. Amino acid sequence: CASSIGGQFSYNEQFF.